One TCR beta chain is described in this entry. Germline V gives CDR1 ENHRY, CDR2 SYGVKD. The CDR3 length is 15 residues. The V gene end was trimmed by 11 bases and the J gene end by 7 bases; junction bases not matched to a gene: 14. Sequencing used immunoSEQ multiplex PCR; TCRdb keeps in-frame clones, though not all of them. The sample lists some 150,000 clones, 75% to 95% seen once, with 3% to 4% in the top ten. These data originate in a study of control samples from healthy donors and cancer patients. The J gene is TRBJ2-1, the V gene TRBV10-3, with TRBD2 matching 10 bases. The sequence came from a man between 25 and 39 years old in good health. The sample consisted of blood. The CDR3 DNA is TGTGCCGTGAAGTTAGCGGGGGGTGCAGTGAATGAGCAGTTCTTC. It specifies CAVKLAGGAVNEQFF.